The 19 T cell receptor beta chains below were found in one sample sequenced in a study of neurological immune-mediated disorders. Sample time point: longitudinal time-point 2. TCRdb used MiXCR to reprocess the 5' RACE reads, holding one entry per CDR3 protein. The sample has about 80,000 distinct CDR3 sequences; approximately 6% are singletons. Sequencing used PBMCs. The receptors come from a woman in her sixties or seventies with multiple sclerosis.

In this sample, this clonotype turned up many times. The rearrangement uses TRBV9 and TRBJ2-7, with TRBD1 identical over 9 bases. The CDR3 covers 15 residues. The V and J ends lost 1 base and 7 bases, in that order; junction bases with no gene match: 9. Germline-derived CDR1 and CDR2 are SGDLS and YYNGEE. CDR3 nucleotides: TGTGCCAGCAGCGTAACTGGGACAGGGCGGGAAGAGCAGTACTTC. Encoded protein: CASSVTGTGREEQYF.

The sample holds many counts of this clonotype. CDR3 sequence (DNA): TGTGCCAGCAGCAATTCCGGGACAGGGGACCTCATGAACACTGAAGCTTTCTTT. Residues: CASSNSGTGDLMNTEAFF. The rearrangement joins TRBV21-1 to TRBJ1-1; the D call in the table, TRBD1, was not verified against the DNA. TRBV21-1 is assigned pseudogene status. The CDR3 length is 18 residues.

At least ten counts were recorded for this clonotype. The chain employs TRBV10-3 and TRBJ2-1; the D is unclear. The V end was cut by 0 bases, the J end by 5 bases, with 2 bases between. The CDR3 loop spans 12 amino acids. Germline V gene lookup returns CDR1 ENHRY and CDR2 SYGVKD. CDR3 amino acids: CAISESDNEQFF. CDR3 in DNA: TGTGCCATCAGTGAGTCGGACAATGAGCAGTTCTTC.

This clonotype was observed many times. This chain links TRBV6-5 with TRBJ2-1; TRBD1 is a possible D gene (6 bases). V was pared by 6 bases and J by 7 bases, with 13 bases between. Looked up from germline, CDR1 is MNHEY and CDR2 is SVGAGI. The CDR3 loop spans 13 amino acids. The CDR3 sequence is CASRAGALNEQFF. For the CDR3, the DNA is TGTGCCAGCAGGGCAGGGGCATTGAATGAGCAGTTCTTC.

This clonotype was counted at least ten times. The chain has TRBV20-1 and TRBJ2-1; 12 bases line up with TRBD2. V lost 6 bases and J lost 10; bases outside the gene matches: 16. The CDR3 runs to 16 residues. The germline V gene encodes CDR1 DFQATT and CDR2 SNEGSKA (reference sequence). CDR3 in amino acids: CSAPRASGGAAREQFF. The DNA of the CDR3 is TGCAGTGCCCCAAGGGCTAGCGGGGGGGCCGCGAGGGAGCAGTTCTTC.

The V and J genes are TRBV9 and TRBJ2-3; unclear D gene. V was trimmed by 2 bases and J by 6 bases, leaving 19 bases between them. Germline V gene data show CDR1 as SGDLS and CDR2 as YYNGEE. The CDR3 is made up of 16 amino acids. The CDR3 bases are TGTGCCAGCAGCGTCCTGGTCGGGTGCGCTCCCGATACGCAGTATTTT. This gives the protein CASSVLVGCAPDTQYF.

At least ten counts were recorded for this clonotype. This chain joins TRBV6-5 and TRBJ1-2, with D maybe TRBD1 (6 bases). Germline loops: CDR1 MNHEY, CDR2 SVGAGI. The CDR3 length is 15 residues. V shed 6 bases and J shed 3 bases, with 17 bases lying between them. The CDR3 DNA reads TGTGCCAGCAGGATAACAGGGCTTACGCACTATGGCTACACCTTC. This sequence encodes CASRITGLTHYGYTF.

The table lists this clonotype with many counts. CDR3 amino acids: CATSSNPAKNIQYF. The CDR3 coding sequence is TGTGCCACCAGCAGTAATCCGGCCAAAAACATTCAGTACTTC. The genes are TRBV15 and TRBJ2-4; D call uncertain. From germline, CDR1 is LNHNV and CDR2 YYDKDF (reference sequence). With 3 bases removed from V and 1 base from J, the gap between germline ends came to 7 bases. The CDR3 is 14 amino acids.

The table lists this clonotype with many counts. This sequence joins TRBV20-1 and TRBJ2-7; D not certain. V was shortened by 1 base and J by 3 bases, with 13 bases between the two germline ends. The CDR3 runs to 14 residues. Germline loops: CDR1 DFQATT, CDR2 SNEGSKA (reference sequence). The CDR3, as DNA: TGCAGTGCTAGAGGACGGGTATTTGGCTACGAGCAGTACTTC. Its protein is CSARGRVFGYEQYF.

This clonotype has a count of ten or more. This sequence joins TRBV7-2 and TRBJ2-2, with unresolved D. In germline, CDR1 is SGHTA, CDR2 FQGNSA. Trimming took off 1 base at V and 5 bases at J, with 5 bases between the two ends. The CDR3 contains 13 residues. The CDR3 DNA reads TGTGCCAGCAGCTTAGTGAAGACCGGGGAGCTGTTTTTT. Translated, it gives CASSLVKTGELFF.

The chain employs TRBV7-2 and TRBJ2-4; 9 nucleotides align to TRBD1. The germline V gene encodes CDR1 SGHTA and CDR2 FQGNSA. The length of the CDR3 is 15 residues. V dropped 5 bases and J dropped 5; count of bases not matched to a gene: 7. The CDR3 sequence: CASSVERQGENIQYF. CDR3 nucleotide sequence: TGTGCCAGCAGCGTTGAGAGACAGGGGGAAAACATTCAGTACTTC.

This clonotype is deemed medium-sized. This chain connects TRBV29-1 to TRBJ1-3; D is ambiguous. Germline CDR1 SQVTM, CDR2 ANQGSEA. The V end was cut by 3 bases, the J end by 1 base, with 13 bases between. CDR3 length: 15 residues. This CDR3 reads CSVESASRSGNTIYF. The CDR3, as DNA: TGCAGCGTTGAGTCCGCGTCCAGGTCTGGAAACACCATATATTTT.

This clonotype was observed at least ten times. V is TRBV5-1 and J is TRBJ2-2; 9 nucleotides line up with TRBD1. The CDR3 has 14 amino acids. V dropped 7 bases and J dropped 5; count of bases not matched to a gene: 6. The V gene's germline CDR1 is SGHRS and CDR2 YFSETQ. CDR3 sequence: CASGKGQGTGELFF. The CDR3, as DNA: TGCGCCAGCGGAAAGGGACAGGGAACCGGGGAGCTGTTTTTT.

This clonotype was detected many times. J is TRBJ2-5 and V is TRBV25-1, with 8 bases identical to TRBD1. Germline trimming cut 7 bases from V and 2 bases from J; bases unmatched to any gene: 3. Germline CDR1 is MGHDK and CDR2 is SYGVNS. CDR3 size: 13 residues. The CDR3 reads CASTGTGQETQYF. The CDR3 region has the DNA TGTGCCAGCACTGGGACAGGACAAGAGACCCAGTACTTC.

The sample holds many counts of this clonotype. This chain connects TRBV5-1 to TRBJ2-7; the D gene is possibly TRBD2 (6 bases). Trimming stripped 0 bases from V and 5 bases from J, with 15 bases between. Germline V gene sequence: CDR1 SGHRS, CDR2 YFSETQ. The CDR3 contains 15 residues. The DNA for the CDR3 is TGCGCCAGCAGCTTGGAATCGGGAGTAGGTCACGAGCAGTACTTC. Amino acid sequence: CASSLESGVGHEQYF.

This clonotype was seen repeatedly, ten times or more. This CDR3 reads CASSTGDIQYEQYF. The CDR3 nucleotides read TGCGCCAGCAGCACGGGGGACATACAGTACGAGCAGTACTTC. The V gene is TRBV5-1, the J gene TRBJ2-7; either TRBD1 or TRBD2 may supply D (6 bases each). The germline CDR1 and CDR2 sequences are SGHRS and YFSETQ. This CDR3 is 14 amino acids long. V dropped 4 bases and J dropped 4 bases, with 15 bases sitting between them.

There are many counts of this clonotype. The chain has TRBV5-1 and TRBJ1-4; perhaps TRBD1 as D (6 bases). The germline V gene encodes CDR1 SGHRS and CDR2 YFSETQ. The CDR3 sequence is 14 residues long. Trimming removed 7 bases from V and 4 bases from J, with 14 bases in between. CDR3 loop: CASSGAPNNEKLFF. In nucleotides, the CDR3 is TGCGCCAGCTCAGGGGCGCCGAATAATGAAAAACTGTTTTTT.

In its sample, this clonotype was seen many times. This chain connects TRBV15 to TRBJ1-1; possibly TRBD1 for D (6 bases). The CDR3 has 17 residues. Germline CDR1 and CDR2: LNHNV and YYDKDF (reference sequence). Trimming took 1 base from V and 1 from J, leaving 16 bases between them. The CDR3 coding sequence is TGTGCCACCAGCAGAGGTGGGGGGCCGGCGCGGAACACTGAAGCTTTCTTT. The encoded protein is CATSRGGGPARNTEAFF.

In this sample, this clonotype turned up many times. The chain recombines TRBV5-1 with TRBJ1-2; D is possibly TRBD1 (5 bases). Germline lookup yields CDR1 SGHRS and CDR2 YFSETQ. The CDR3 covers 15 residues. The ends were cut back, 0 bases at V and 0 bases at J, with 9 bases in the middle. DNA of the CDR3: TGCGCCAGCAGCTTGGGTACAGGAGCTAACTATGGCTACACCTTC. Translation: CASSLGTGANYGYTF.